This T cell receptor (beta chain) was documented in a study of T-cell reconstitution after alpha-beta-depleted transplantation in children. This clonotype showed up just a few times. During its preparation, the TCRbeta library received unique molecular identifiers. In TCRdb, the PCR reads were re-called with MiXCR into one record per CDR3 protein. The data contain around 370,000 distinct CDR3 sequences, 10% of them singletons. Germline V gene data show CDR1 as LGHDT and CDR2 as YNNKEL (reference sequence). This CDR3 is 13 amino acids long. V lost 1 base and J 13 bases, leaving 11 bases between the germline ends.

The receptor comes from a human donor who donated a stem cell graft to a child with acute lymphoblastic leukemia. This sequence joins TRBV3-1 and TRBJ1-6; D is uncertain. This material consisted of PBMCs from the stem cell graft donor, taken from the stem cell graft. CDR3 bases: TGTGCCAGCAGCCAAGTGACCCGTTCGCCCCTCCACTTT. This gives the protein CASSQVTRSPLHF.